This T cell receptor (beta chain) was observed in a study of blood T cell repertoires in COVID-19. On the study more broadly: COVID-19 samples collected from the United States, Italy and Spain covered acute and convalescent phases. T cells, B-cell-depleted T cells, or PBMCs provided the cDNA or gDNA that served as material.

Authors' analysis steps: Nucleated cell counts were estimated from reference gene primer amplification. The method was immunoSEQ multiplex PCR; TCRdb's version includes in-frame clones alone and lacks a portion of them. V and J calls and clone size are given by that table; D and trimming were obtained from the DNA. The data show approximately 100,000 clones, roughly 92% seen once. CDR1 MGHRA and CDR2 YSYEKL come from the germline V gene. The CDR3 totals 16 residues. The J segment lost 1 base and the V segment lost 3 bases, leaving 7 bases of the junction unmatched. The chain recombines TRBV4-1 with TRBJ2-7, with 9 bases that match TRBD2. Sequencing used peripheral blood. The receptor's source is a man in his 70s with acute or convalescent COVID-19. This chain's CDR3 is CASSQIAGDPSYEQYF. Written as DNA, the CDR3 is TGCGCCAGCAGCCAGATAGCGGGAGACCCTTCCTACGAGCAGTACTTC.